This T cell receptor beta chain was captured by sequencing in a study of blood T cell repertoires in COVID-19 (dated by TCRdb to the early 2020s). About the full investigation: Samples covering the acute and convalescent phases of COVID-19 were provided by collaborators in the United States, Italy and Spain. The material from the prospective study consisted of cDNA or gDNA derived from T cells, B-cell-depleted T cells, or PBMCs. The repertoires were made available in a free public database intended to serve as a resource for research on the immune response to SARS-CoV-2. Where HLA class I and class II types were available, the types were taken from metadata supplied by the sample provider, not from assay-based typing. Subjects who had been exposed to COVID-19, were actively infected with it, or had recovered from it provided the deeply sampled blood TCRbeta repertoires that made up the dataset. A de-identified subject ID, COVID-19 status, age in years and sex were almost always included in the sample metadata. Samples came from the ongoing ImmuneRACE study (first 160 participants) plus 1,254 subjects from 6 global collaborators.

Participants in the prospective study were aged 18 to 89 years, lived in under 30 United States geographic areas, and enrolled through a virtual design. In the prospective study, cohorts were assigned on the basis of participant-reported clinical history obtained from a screening survey and a study questionnaire. For ImmuneRACE Cohort 3, a participant was defined as recovered based on two consecutive negative NP/OP PCR tests, clearance by a healthcare professional, or resolution of symptoms. In the prospective study, whole blood, serum and a nasopharyngeal or oropharyngeal swab were collected from each participant by mobile phlebotomists. Participants in the prospective study had the option to provide additional blood draws and questionnaires over an approximately 2-month period. Before DNA extraction, blood samples from the prospective study were shipped at room temperature or frozen. As to this clone: The antigen this receptor binds is unknown. Per-nucleotide qualities are absent, and no much larger clonotype sits a single base away.

The immunoSEQ Assay, a bias-controlled multiplex PCR, was used to amplify TCRbeta CDR3 regions from genomic DNA. Per the original workflow: The number of nucleated cells in each sample was estimated from the amplification of reference gene primers within the assay. To quantify the absolute abundance of each unique TCRbeta CDR3 rearrangement, sequence reads were collapsed and filtered. For each sample, productive Simpson clonality was calculated by taking the square root of Simpson's diversity index across productive rearrangements. This immuneACCESS table, as held by TCRdb, lists in-frame sequences with V and J called but not all clones. Of the missing ones, under half trace to an unresolved V gene in checked studies; the others have no known cause. V, J and clone size are taken as reported in that table, and D and trimming were inferred from the DNA itself. This sample has approximately 350,000 clones in its table, and less than 90% of those were observed once. Of the sample, around 5% is held by the ten largest clones.

What the work shows at the level of the full study, not this receptor alone: The quantity of clinical and demographic metadata differed by source and by participant and was supplied without curation.

According to the germline V gene, CDR1 reads SGHRS and CDR2 reads YFSETQ. V lost 4 bases and J lost 4 bases, and the count of bases not matched to a germline gene is 7. There are 14 amino acids in the CDR3, from cysteine to phenylalanine inclusive. Only CDR3 DNA remains: 42 bases, in frame from the first base. Recombination linked TRBV5-1 to TRBJ2-7; 8 central nucleotides agree with TRBD2. The sequenced sample was PBMCs or T cells enriched from blood (not recorded which). The receptor comes from a woman in her fifties or sixties who had recovered from COVID-19. In nucleotides, the sequence is TGCGCCAGCAGCCCCGGGGGGGGGTGGTACGAGCAGTACTTC. This yields the protein CASSPGGGWYEQYF.